This T cell receptor beta chain was found in a study of shared clonotypes between healthy human individuals. Overall study: A couple of women and a few men aged 18 to 49 made up the donors.

The table came from immunoSEQ multiplex PCR; TCRdb's copy has only in-frame clones and leaves some out. The sample comprises over a million clones, roughly 96% of which are singletons, and 0.95% to 1.5% rests with the top ten. This clone was counted a single time. Germline V CDR1 and CDR2: SGHDT, YYEEEE. This CDR3 is 19 amino acids long. The trim removed 4 bases at V and 2 bases at J, leaving 19 bases unmatched. The chain combines TRBV5-6 with TRBJ2-3; 7 nucleotides align to TRBD2. This sequence originates from a man aged 30 to 39 in good health. Sequencing input: naive CD4+ T cells sorted from blood. Subset: CD45RA+ positively selected. CDR3 bases: TGTGCCAGCAGCCTAACTTCCGGGACTAACAACCTTCACACAGATACGCAGTATTTT. It encodes CASSLTSGTNNLHTDTQYF.